The 12 T cell receptor beta chains reported below all come from one sample, sequenced in a study of cytotoxic CD8 clonotypes in ibrutinib-treated CLL. Some clones are missing from TCRdb's copy, which holds only in-frame ones; the method was immunoSEQ multiplex PCR. This sample has approximately 350,000 clones; 60% to 80% occur once, and the top ten carry 5% to 6.5%. Specimen: PBMCs, collected after 36 months of ibrutinib treatment. These receptor sequences come from a human donor with chronic lymphocytic leukemia.

The CDR3 here is CASSLGGIEQFF. CDR3 nucleotide sequence: TGTGCCAGCAGCTTAGGAGGGATTGAGCAGTTCTTC. This chain links TRBV11-2 with TRBJ2-1; D may be TRBD2 (5 bases). The CDR3 loop spans 12 amino acids. Germline CDR1 is SGHAT and CDR2 is FQNNGV. V lost 1 base and J 9 bases, leaving 7 bases between the germline ends.

The chain recombines TRBV5-1 with TRBJ1-2; D is possibly TRBD1 (5 bases). Germline V lookup: CDR1 SGHRS, CDR2 YFSETQ. The CDR3 consists of 11 residues. Trimming stripped 5 bases from V and 4 bases from J, with 6 bases between. The CDR3 spells CASRQAYGYTF. DNA of the CDR3: TGCGCCAGCAGACAGGCCTATGGCTACACCTTC.

The chain carries TRBV6-6 and TRBJ2-2, with 9 bases matching TRBD1. The CDR3 consists of 16 residues. J gave up 1 base and V 2 bases, and 2 bases lay outside the gene matches. In germline, CDR1 is MNHNY, CDR2 SVGAGI (reference sequence). CDR3: CASSYTGGQNTGELFF. CDR3 bases: TGTGCCAGCAGTTACACAGGGGGCCAGAACACCGGGGAGCTGTTTTTT.

The chain uses TRBV5-1 and TRBJ2-1; 7 bases map to TRBD1. The germline V gene has CDR1 SGHRS and CDR2 YFSETQ. V shed 0 bases and J 7 bases; nucleotides not matched to a gene: 7. The CDR3 covers 15 residues. CDR3 DNA: TGCGCCAGCAGCTTGGGAGGGACAGAATATAATGAGCAGTTCTTC. Amino acids: CASSLGGTEYNEQFF.

V usage is TRBV9 and J usage is TRBJ2-2; D remains unclear. Trimming stripped 4 bases from V and 0 bases from J, with 10 bases between. The CDR3 is 15 amino acids. Germline CDR1 SGDLS, CDR2 YYNGEE. Here the CDR3 DNA reads TGTGCCAGCAGCCTTGGGCTGACGAACACCGGGGAGCTGTTTTTT. The encoded protein is CASSLGLTNTGELFF.

V gene TRBV2 combines with J gene TRBJ1-5; a weak D match, TRBD1 (6 bases). V dropped 6 bases and J dropped 9 bases, with 21 bases sitting between them. The germline V gene encodes CDR1 SNHLY and CDR2 FYNNEI. This CDR3 region has 15 residues. The CDR3 DNA sequence: TGTGCCAGCAGGGTCGGCAGGGGAGCATCACGGCCCCAGCATTTT. Its protein product is CASRVGRGASRPQHF.

CDR3: CASSPPPTSGSGSDTQYF. CDR3 in DNA: TGTGCCAGCAGCCCTCCCCCGACTAGCGGGAGTGGTTCAGATACGCAGTATTTT. The chain links TRBV28 to TRBJ2-3, with 12 nucleotides matching TRBD2. In germline, CDR1 is MDHEN, CDR2 SYDVKM. This CDR3 has 18 residues. V shed 6 bases and J 4 bases; nucleotides not matched to a gene: 14.

This chain links TRBV15 with TRBJ1-4, with D perhaps matching TRBD1 (6 bases). The CDR3 has 14 residues. The ends were cut back, 4 bases at V and 6 bases at J, with 12 bases in the middle. Germline V gene data show CDR1 as LNHNV and CDR2 as YYDKDF (reference sequence). CDR3 coding DNA: TGTGCCACCAGCAAAAGGGGGGTAGATGAAAAACTGTTTTTT. It encodes CATSKRGVDEKLFF.

The J gene is TRBJ2-7, the V gene TRBV4-3; D gene ambiguous. The CDR3 spans 14 residues. The V gene's germline CDR1 is LGHNA and CDR2 YSLEER. Trimming cost V 0 bases and J 3 bases, with 9 bases left between them. CDR3 sequence (DNA): TGCGCCAGCAGCCAAGAGTACAGATACTACGAGCAGTACTTC. Translated: CASSQEYRYYEQYF.

The chain joins TRBV4-2 to TRBJ2-7; 11 positions agree with TRBD2. Germline CDR1 reads LGHNA; CDR2 reads YNFKEQ. The CDR3 extends over 13 amino acids. V gave up 8 bases and J gave up 4 bases; unmatched junction bases: 4. This chain's CDR3 is CASRSSGGYEQYF. The CDR3 DNA follows: TGTGCCAGCCGGTCTAGCGGGGGGTACGAGCAGTACTTC.

The V gene is TRBV10-3, the J gene TRBJ2-7; D tentatively reads TRBD1 or TRBD2 (6 bases each). The CDR3 has 13 residues. Germline assignment: CDR1 ENHRY and CDR2 SYGVKD. V lost 6 bases, J lost 5 bases, and 14 bases lay in between. CDR3 in DNA: TGTGCCATCAGGTCGGGGGCTCGCGACGAGCAGTACTTC. Translation: CAIRSGARDEQYF.

The chain uses TRBV4-3 and TRBJ2-5; the D is unclear. CDR3 length equals 15 residues. Germline V CDR1 and CDR2: LGHNA, YSLEER. V lost 0 bases, J lost 0 bases, and 8 bases lay in between. The CDR3 spells CASSQDRVYQETQYF. The CDR3 DNA reads TGCGCCAGCAGCCAAGATCGGGTGTACCAAGAGACCCAGTACTTC.